This T cell receptor beta chain came from a study of regulatory T cells in long-lasting Graves disease. Sequencing libraries for TCR beta were prepared with iRepertoire HTBI primers and Arm-PCR of CDR3 regions. Via MiXCR, TCRdb re-called the multiplex PCR reads, giving one row per CDR3 protein. This sample has roughly 510,000 distinct CDR3 sequences, with roughly 16% found just once. After removal of 5 bases from V and 5 bases from J, the junction contained 6 bases not matched to a gene. This CDR3 comprises 14 residues. The germline gives CDR1 GTSNPN, CDR2 SVGIG (reference sequence). Time point noted: newly diagnosed GD, antithyroid drugs for less than 3 months. PBMC RNA was the source of the TCR library. Separately, the same data were catalogued under a study of T cells in Graves' hyperthyroidism and ophthalmopathy.

The starting material was peripheral blood mononuclear cells (PBMCs), obtained at new diagnosis, from a patient treated with antithyroid drugs. This TCR derives from a man aged 18 to 30 with Graves disease. This sequence joins TRBV30 and TRBJ2-3, with 11 bases lining up with TRBD2. In DNA form, the CDR3 reads TGTGCCTGGGGGACTAGCGGAGGGGTAGATACGCAGTATTTT. This gives the protein CAWGTSGGVDTQYF.